A selection of T cell receptor beta chains follows, all from one sample in a study of blood T cell repertoires in COVID-19. Here immunoSEQ multiplex PCR was the method, and the copy in TCRdb shows in-frame clones only, minus some. Here the sample spans about 120,000 clones, 82% being singletons. Input material: peripheral blood. The receptors were sampled from a woman aged 70-85 years with acute or convalescent COVID-19. Both conserved end residues are part of each CDR3. The order of the fields is J gene, D gene, clone size, V gene, CDR3 protein, CDR3 DNA. The D gene is left open where the match is weak. Some rows mark clone size as missing; the rest say once, few, many or name a class of expanded clone.

j_gene: TRBJ2-5
d_gene: .
abundance: .
v_gene: TRBV7-2
CDR3aa: CASSLVGTNQETQYF
CDR3nt: TGTGCCAGCAGCTTAGTGGGGACAAACCAAGAGACCCAGTACTTC

j_gene: TRBJ2-3
d_gene: .
abundance: .
v_gene: TRBV15
CDR3aa: CATSRDSPRTDTQYF
CDR3nt: TGTGCCACCAGCAGAGATAGCCCCCGCACAGATACGCAGTATTTT

j_gene: TRBJ2-6
d_gene: .
abundance: .
v_gene: TRBV27
CDR3aa: CASTVSGANVLTF
CDR3nt: TGTGCCAGCACGGTTTCTGGGGCCAACGTCCTGACTTTC

j_gene: TRBJ1-2
d_gene: TRBD1
abundance: .
v_gene: TRBV4-1
CDR3aa: CASSLLPGTVRGYTF
CDR3nt: TGCGCCAGCAGCCTACTCCCAGGGACAGTCCGTGGCTACACCTTC

j_gene: TRBJ1-1
d_gene: .
abundance: .
v_gene: TRBV5-4
CDR3aa: CASSLEFDTEAFF
CDR3nt: TGTGCCAGCAGCCTTGAGTTTGACACTGAAGCTTTCTTT

j_gene: TRBJ2-5
d_gene: TRBD1
abundance: .
v_gene: TRBV7-9
CDR3aa: CASSRLTGGETQYF
CDR3nt: TGTGCCAGCAGCCGCCTTACAGGGGGCGAGACCCAGTACTTC

j_gene: TRBJ2-3
d_gene: .
abundance: once
v_gene: TRBV7-9
CDR3aa: CASNAAGGGTDTQYF
CDR3nt: TGTGCCAGCAACGCCGCGGGCGGGGGCACAGATACGCAGTATTTT

j_gene: TRBJ1-1
d_gene: .
abundance: .
v_gene: TRBV9
CDR3aa: CASSVFARGTEAFF
CDR3nt: TGTGCCAGCAGCGTATTTGCCCGGGGCACTGAAGCTTTCTTT

j_gene: TRBJ2-1
d_gene: TRBD2
abundance: .
v_gene: TRBV7-3
CDR3aa: CASSPTAGRGYNEQFF
CDR3nt: TGTGCCAGCAGCCCTACAGCGGGGAGGGGTTACAATGAGCAGTTCTTC

j_gene: TRBJ1-2
d_gene: TRBD1
abundance: .
v_gene: TRBV10-3
CDR3aa: CATRDRANYGYTF
CDR3nt: TGTGCCACCCGGGACAGAGCTAACTATGGCTACACCTTC

j_gene: TRBJ1-6
d_gene: .
abundance: .
v_gene: TRBV30
CDR3aa: CAWSVLANSPLHF
CDR3nt: TGTGCCTGGAGTGTATTGGCTAATTCACCCCTCCACTTT

j_gene: TRBJ1-1
d_gene: .
abundance: .
v_gene: TRBV12-3/TRBV12-4
CDR3aa: CASSPIGGTEAFF
CDR3nt: TGTGCCAGCAGTCCTATAGGGGGCACTGAAGCTTTCTTT

j_gene: TRBJ2-7
d_gene: .
abundance: .
v_gene: TRBV21-1
CDR3aa: CASSKDGGRGYEQYF
CDR3nt: TGTGCCAGCAGCAAAGATGGGGGCAGGGGGTACGAGCAGTACTTC

j_gene: TRBJ2-1
d_gene: .
abundance: .
v_gene: TRBV5-6
CDR3aa: CASSSAGGPYNEQFF
CDR3nt: TGTGCCAGCAGCTCGGCCGGGGGGCCCTACAATGAGCAGTTCTTC

j_gene: TRBJ1-4
d_gene: .
abundance: .
v_gene: TRBV11-2
CDR3aa: CASSPLARERKLFF
CDR3nt: TGTGCCAGCAGCCCCCTGGCTCGGGAAAGAAAACTGTTTTTT

j_gene: TRBJ1-1
d_gene: TRBD1
abundance: .
v_gene: TRBV30
CDR3aa: CAWSVLFDRGSNEAFF
CDR3nt: TGTGCCTGGAGTGTCCTCTTTGACAGGGGATCAAACGAAGCTTTCTTT

j_gene: TRBJ1-6
d_gene: .
abundance: few
v_gene: TRBV3-1/TRBV3-2
CDR3aa: CASRPGQVGSPLHF
CDR3nt: TGTGCCAGCAGACCAGGTCAGGTCGGTTCACCCCTCCACTTT

j_gene: TRBJ1-5
d_gene: .
abundance: .
v_gene: TRBV19
CDR3aa: CASSRQHQPQHF
CDR3nt: TGTGCCAGTAGTCGACAGCATCAGCCCCAGCATTTT

j_gene: TRBJ1-2
d_gene: TRBD1
abundance: .
v_gene: TRBV27
CDR3aa: CASSKQQGFNYGYTF
CDR3nt: TGTGCCAGCAGCAAGCAACAGGGGTTCAACTATGGCTACACCTTC

j_gene: TRBJ2-5
d_gene: .
abundance: .
v_gene: TRBV5-5
CDR3aa: CASSLGQGKQETQYF
CDR3nt: TGTGCCAGCAGCTTGGGGCAGGGTAAACAAGAGACCCAGTACTTC

j_gene: TRBJ1-1
d_gene: .
abundance: few
v_gene: TRBV11-3
CDR3aa: CASSLGSRQPVLNTEAFF
CDR3nt: TGTGCCAGCAGCTTAGGCTCCAGACAGCCAGTACTGAACACTGAAGCTTTCTTT

j_gene: TRBJ2-7
d_gene: TRBD1
abundance: .
v_gene: TRBV7-8
CDR3aa: CASTIDRDGEQYF
CDR3nt: TGTGCCAGCACTATCGACAGGGATGGCGAGCAGTACTTC

j_gene: TRBJ2-7
d_gene: .
abundance: once
v_gene: TRBV7-9
CDR3aa: CASSLKGKGPSYEQYF
CDR3nt: TGTGCCAGCAGCTTAAAAGGCAAGGGGCCGTCCTACGAGCAGTACTTC

j_gene: TRBJ2-5
d_gene: TRBD1
abundance: .
v_gene: TRBV5-1
CDR3aa: CASSPGDRTQTQYF
CDR3nt: TGCGCCAGCAGCCCGGGGGACAGGACACAGACCCAGTACTTC

j_gene: TRBJ1-1
d_gene: TRBD1
abundance: few
v_gene: TRBV7-6
CDR3aa: CASSLSGQGYTEAFF
CDR3nt: TGTGCCAGCAGCTTATCGGGACAGGGGTACACTGAAGCTTTCTTT

j_gene: TRBJ1-2
d_gene: .
abundance: .
v_gene: TRBV12-3/TRBV12-4
CDR3aa: CASSLSTDHGYTF
CDR3nt: TGTGCCAGCAGTTTATCGACAGATCATGGCTACACCTTC

j_gene: TRBJ2-3
d_gene: .
abundance: .
v_gene: TRBV4-1
CDR3aa: CASSQTPGTSTDTQYF
CDR3nt: TGCGCCAGCAGCCAAACTCCCGGGACTAGCACAGATACGCAGTATTTT

j_gene: TRBJ2-3
d_gene: TRBD2
abundance: .
v_gene: TRBV2
CDR3aa: CASSGTSGGTSQYF
CDR3nt: TGTGCCAGCAGTGGGACTAGCGGGGGGACATCGCAGTATTTT